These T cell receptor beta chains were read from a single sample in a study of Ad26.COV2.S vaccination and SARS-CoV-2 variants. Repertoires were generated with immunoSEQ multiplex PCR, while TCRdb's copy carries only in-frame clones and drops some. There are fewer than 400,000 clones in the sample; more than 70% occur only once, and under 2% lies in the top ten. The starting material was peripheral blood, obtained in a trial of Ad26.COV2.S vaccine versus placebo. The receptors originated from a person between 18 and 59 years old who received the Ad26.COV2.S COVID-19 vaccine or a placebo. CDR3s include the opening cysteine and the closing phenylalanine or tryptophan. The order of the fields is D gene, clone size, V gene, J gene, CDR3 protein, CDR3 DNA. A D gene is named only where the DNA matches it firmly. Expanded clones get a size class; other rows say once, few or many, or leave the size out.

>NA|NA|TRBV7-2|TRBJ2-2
CASRAGTTNTGELFF
TGTGCCAGCAGAGCCGGGACCACGAACACCGGGGAGCTGTTTTTT
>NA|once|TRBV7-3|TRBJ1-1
CASSSSRNTEAFF
TGTGCCAGCAGCTCTAGCCGAAACACTGAAGCTTTCTTT
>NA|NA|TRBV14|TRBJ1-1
CASRRGADTNEAFF
TGTGCCAGCAGAAGGGGGGCTGATACGAATGAAGCTTTCTTT
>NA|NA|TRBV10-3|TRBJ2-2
CATTGTENTGELFF
TGTGCCACTACAGGGACGGAGAACACCGGGGAGCTGTTTTTT
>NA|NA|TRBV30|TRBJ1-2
CAWSVVNSDGAGYTF
TGTGCCTGGAGTGTTGTTAATTCGGATGGGGCTGGCTACACCTTC
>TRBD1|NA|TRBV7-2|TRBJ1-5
CASSLAGTGGTYQPQHF
TGTGCCAGCAGCTTAGCAGGGACAGGGGGTACGTATCAGCCCCAGCATTTT
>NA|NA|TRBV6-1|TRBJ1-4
CASSERGGEKLFF
TGTGCCAGCAGTGAGAGAGGTGGTGAAAAACTGTTTTTT
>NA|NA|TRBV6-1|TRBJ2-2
CASSESGTRNTGELFF
TGTGCCAGCAGTGAAAGTGGGACACGAAACACCGGGGAGCTGTTTTTT
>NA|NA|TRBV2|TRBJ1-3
CASRFEFDTIYF
TGTGCCAGCCGCTTCGAGTTCGACACCATATATTTT
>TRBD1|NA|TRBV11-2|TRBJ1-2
CASSLIQGYGYTF
TGTGCCAGCAGCTTGATACAGGGGTATGGCTACACCTTC
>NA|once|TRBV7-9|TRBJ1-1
CASSPEGVNTEAFF
TGTGCCAGCAGCCCGGAAGGGGTGAACACTGAAGCTTTCTTT
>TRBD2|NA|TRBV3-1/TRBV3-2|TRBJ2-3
CASSHQGLANPDTQYF
TGTGCCAGCAGCCATCAGGGACTAGCGAATCCAGATACGCAGTATTTT
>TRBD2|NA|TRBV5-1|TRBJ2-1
CASSSTSGSSYNEQFF
TGCGCCAGCAGCTCCACTAGCGGGAGCTCCTACAATGAGCAGTTCTTC
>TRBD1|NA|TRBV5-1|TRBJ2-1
CASSLGQGAGNEQFF
TGCGCCAGCAGCTTGGGACAGGGGGCGGGTAATGAGCAGTTCTTC
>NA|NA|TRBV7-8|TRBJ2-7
CASSLFLGLLDEQYF
TGTGCCAGCAGCTTATTTCTGGGCCTGCTGGACGAGCAGTACTTC
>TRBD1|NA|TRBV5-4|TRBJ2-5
CASSPGGHGGTQYF
TGTGCCAGCAGCCCAGGGGGACACGGCGGGACCCAGTACTTC
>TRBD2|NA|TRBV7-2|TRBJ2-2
CATRRGGWDTGELFF
TGTGCCACTCGTCGGGGGGGCTGGGACACCGGGGAGCTGTTTTTT
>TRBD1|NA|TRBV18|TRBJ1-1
CASSRRQGADTEAFF
TGTGCCAGCTCACGTAGGCAGGGGGCGGACACTGAAGCTTTCTTT
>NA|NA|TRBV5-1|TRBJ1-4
CASSLTDLGGEKLFF
TGCGCCAGCAGCCTCACCGACCTCGGCGGGGAAAAACTGTTTTTT
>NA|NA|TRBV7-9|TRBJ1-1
CASSLAGGRGNTEAFF
TGTGCCAGCAGCTTGGCCGGGGGCAGGGGGAACACTGAAGCTTTCTTT
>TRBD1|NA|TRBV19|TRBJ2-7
CASSTRGTGDYEQYF
TGTGCCAGTAGTACGAGAGGGACAGGGGACTACGAGCAGTACTTC
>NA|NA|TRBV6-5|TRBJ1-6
CASRIFEARSPLHF
TGTGCCAGCCGGATTTTTGAGGCTCGGTCACCCCTCCACTTT
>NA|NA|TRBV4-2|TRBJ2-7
CASSQERSYEQYF
TGTGCCAGCAGCCAAGAAAGGAGTTACGAGCAGTACTTC
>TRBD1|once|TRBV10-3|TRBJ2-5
CAISVGDRGGETQYF
TGTGCCATCAGTGTTGGGGACAGGGGCGGGGAGACCCAGTACTTC
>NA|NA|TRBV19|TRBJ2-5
CASTALPGSQETQYF
TGTGCCAGTACGGCATTACCAGGAAGCCAAGAGACCCAGTACTTC
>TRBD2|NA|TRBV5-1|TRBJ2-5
CASSSGLAGGRQETQYF
TGCGCCAGCAGCTCGGGACTAGCGGGGGGGCGTCAAGAGACCCAGTACTTC
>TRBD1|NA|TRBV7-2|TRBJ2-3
CASSRDRPPDTQYF
TGTGCCAGCAGCCGGGACAGGCCCCCAGATACGCAGTATTTT
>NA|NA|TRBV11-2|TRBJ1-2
CASSPLATYGYTF
TGTGCCAGCAGCCCACTGGCAACCTATGGCTACACCTTC
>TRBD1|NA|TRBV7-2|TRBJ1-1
CASSLDRAMNTEAFF
TGTGCCAGCAGCCTCGACAGGGCCATGAACACTGAAGCTTTCTTT
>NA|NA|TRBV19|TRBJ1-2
CVSSVSGYYGYTF
TGTGTCAGTAGTGTGTCCGGCTACTATGGCTACACCTTC
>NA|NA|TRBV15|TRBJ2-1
CATSRDPGTDEQFF
TGTGCCACCAGCAGAGACCCTGGGACCGATGAGCAGTTCTTC
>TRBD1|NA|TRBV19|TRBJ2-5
CASGGQGSVETQYF
TGTGCCAGCGGGGGACAGGGAAGCGTGGAGACCCAGTACTTC
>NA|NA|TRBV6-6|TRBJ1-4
CASSFTGFEKLFF
TGTGCCAGCAGTTTTACAGGGTTTGAAAAACTGTTTTTT
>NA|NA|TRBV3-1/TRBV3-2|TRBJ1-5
CASSQGHRERNQPQHF
TGTGCCAGCAGCCAAGGGCACAGGGAGAGGAATCAGCCCCAGCATTTT
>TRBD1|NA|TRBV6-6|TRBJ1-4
CASSWTGYEKLFF
TGTGCCAGCAGTTGGACAGGGTACGAAAAACTGTTTTTT
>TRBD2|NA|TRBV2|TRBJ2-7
CAGGAGALSSYEQYF
TGTGCCGGGGGAGCGGGGGCCTTAAGCTCCTACGAGCAGTACTTC
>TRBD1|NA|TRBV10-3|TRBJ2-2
CASQPGQVNTGELFF
TGTGCCTCCCAACCGGGACAGGTGAACACCGGGGAGCTGTTTTTT
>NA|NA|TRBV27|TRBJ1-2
CASSPAGPLYGYTF
TGTGCCAGCAGTCCCGCAGGTCCCCTCTATGGCTACACCTTC
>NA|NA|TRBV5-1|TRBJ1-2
CASSLEGTQSLTNYGYTF
TGCGCCAGCAGCTTGGAGGGGACCCAGTCGCTAACTAACTATGGCTACACCTTC
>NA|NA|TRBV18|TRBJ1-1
CASSPGGNTEAFF
TGTGCCAGCTCCCCGGGGGGGAACACTGAAGCTTTCTTT
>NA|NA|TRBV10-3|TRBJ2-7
CAISAGSTYEQYF
TGTGCCATCAGTGCCGGCAGCACCTACGAGCAGTACTTC
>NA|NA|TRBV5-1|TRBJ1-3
CASSLGDAGNTIYF
TGCGCCAGCAGCTTGGGTGACGCTGGAAACACCATATATTTT
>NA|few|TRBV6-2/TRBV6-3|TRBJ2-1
CASSYVGWAQFF
TGTGCCAGCAGTTATGTTGGGTGGGCGCAGTTCTTC
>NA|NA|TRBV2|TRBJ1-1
CASSEYRGMNTEAFF
TGTGCCAGCAGTGAATACCGGGGGATGAACACTGAAGCTTTCTTT
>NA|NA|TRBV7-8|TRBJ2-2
CASSLALITSPANTGELFF
TGTGCCAGCAGCTTAGCGCTTATTACTAGCCCTGCGAACACCGGGGAGCTGTTTTTT
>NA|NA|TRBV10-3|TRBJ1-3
CAIRGNSGNTIYF
TGTGCCATCAGGGGGAACTCTGGAAACACCATATATTTT
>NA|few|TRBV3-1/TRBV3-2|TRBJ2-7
CASSQSTGHPSSYEQYF
TGTGCCAGCAGCCAATCTACGGGGCACCCGAGCTCCTACGAGCAGTACTTC
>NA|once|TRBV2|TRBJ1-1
CARKGGLNTEAFF
TGTGCCAGAAAAGGAGGGCTGAACACTGAAGCTTTCTTT
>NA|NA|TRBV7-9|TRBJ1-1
CASSFSELNTEAFF
TGTGCCAGCAGCTTCAGCGAACTGAACACTGAAGCTTTCTTT
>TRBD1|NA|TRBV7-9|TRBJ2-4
CASSLAGQGADIQYF
TGTGCCAGCAGCTTAGCAGGACAGGGGGCGGACATTCAGTACTTC
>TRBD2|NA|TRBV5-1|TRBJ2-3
CASSLDLAGDTDTQYF
TGCGCCAGCAGCTTGGACCTAGCGGGGGACACAGATACGCAGTATTTT
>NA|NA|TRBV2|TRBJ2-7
CASTTWDEQYF
TGTGCCAGCACAACTTGGGACGAGCAGTACTTC
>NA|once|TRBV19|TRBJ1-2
CASSIDHQGYGYTF
TGTGCCAGTAGTATAGATCACCAGGGGTATGGCTACACCTTC
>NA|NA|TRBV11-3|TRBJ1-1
CASSFPGWGNTEAFF
TGTGCCAGCAGCTTCCCAGGGTGGGGGAACACTGAAGCTTTCTTT
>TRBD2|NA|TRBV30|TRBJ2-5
CAWSISGGRQETQYF
TGTGCCTGGAGCATCAGCGGGGGGCGCCAAGAGACCCAGTACTTC
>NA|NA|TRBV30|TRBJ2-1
CAWSGPYNEQFF
TGTGCCTGGAGCGGACCTTACAATGAGCAGTTCTTC
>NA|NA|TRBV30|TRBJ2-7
CAWRSGGGRYEQYF
TGTGCCTGGAGATCGGGCGGCGGGCGGTACGAGCAGTACTTC